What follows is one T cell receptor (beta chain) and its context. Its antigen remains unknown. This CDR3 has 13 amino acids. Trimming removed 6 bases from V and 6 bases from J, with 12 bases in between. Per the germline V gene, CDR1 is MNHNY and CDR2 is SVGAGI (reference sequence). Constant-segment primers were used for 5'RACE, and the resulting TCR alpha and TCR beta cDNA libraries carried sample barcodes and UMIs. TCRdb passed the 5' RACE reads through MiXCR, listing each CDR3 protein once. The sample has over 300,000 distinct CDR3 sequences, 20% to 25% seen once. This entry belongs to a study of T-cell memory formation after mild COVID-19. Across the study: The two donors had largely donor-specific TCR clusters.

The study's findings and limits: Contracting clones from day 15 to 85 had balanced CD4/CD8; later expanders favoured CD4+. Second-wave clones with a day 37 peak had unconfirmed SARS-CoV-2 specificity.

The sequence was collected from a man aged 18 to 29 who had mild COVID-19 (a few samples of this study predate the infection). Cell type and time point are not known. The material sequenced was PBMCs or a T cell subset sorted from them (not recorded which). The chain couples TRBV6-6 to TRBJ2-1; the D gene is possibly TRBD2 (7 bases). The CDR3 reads CASRGGGGNEQFF. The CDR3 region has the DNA TGTGCCAGCAGGGGAGGGGGTGGCAATGAGCAGTTCTTC.